Each of the 18 T cell receptor beta chains below was sequenced from the same sample in a study of CD8 T cells in ankylosing spondylitis. Each CDR3 protein gets one entry after TCRdb re-called the 5' RACE reads with MiXCR. The sample consists of some 37,000 distinct CDR3 sequences, 16% of them appearing once. Sequenced material: blood. These receptors were obtained from a male donor with ankylosing spondylitis or in good health (not recorded which).

This clonotype was observed a handful of times. V usage is TRBV4-3 and J usage is TRBJ1-1; TRBD1 aligns across 9 bases. Per the germline V gene, CDR1 is LGHNA and CDR2 is YSLEER. V was pared by 0 bases and J by 4 bases, with 3 bases of the junction left unmatched. This CDR3 comprises 15 residues. CDR3 nucleotides: TGCGCCAGCAGCCAAGATGGACAGGGGTTCACTGAAGCTTTCTTT. Its protein is CASSQDGQGFTEAFF.

This clonotype was detected a few times. The rearrangement uses TRBV20-1 and TRBJ2-1; TRBD2 is a possible D gene (6 bases). This CDR3 has 14 amino acids. CDR1 and CDR2 from the germline V gene are DFQATT and SNEGSKA (reference sequence). V shed 2 bases and J shed 6 bases, with 14 bases lying between them. The CDR3 spells CSARPLARVNEQFF. CDR3 DNA: TGCAGTGCTAGACCGCTAGCGCGCGTCAATGAGCAGTTCTTC.

The sample holds a few counts of this clonotype. The rearrangement joins TRBV27 to TRBJ2-5; 8 bases line up with TRBD2. The CDR3 has 14 amino acids. Germline V gives CDR1 MNHEY, CDR2 SMNVEV (reference sequence). V was pared by 3 bases and J by 5 bases, with 5 bases of the junction left unmatched. The chain's CDR3 is CASSFSGSWETQYF. The CDR3 nucleotides read TGTGCCAGCAGTTTCAGCGGGAGTTGGGAGACCCAGTACTTC.

This clonotype turned up a few times. The chain employs TRBV20-1 and TRBJ1-1; no reliable D call. The CDR3 consists of 12 residues. Germline values: CDR1 DFQATT, CDR2 SNEGSKA (reference sequence). Trimming took 2 bases from V and 1 from J, leaving 5 bases between them. The CDR3 coding sequence is TGCAGTGCTAGATCAGGGAACACTGAAGCTTTCTTT. As protein: CSARSGNTEAFF.

The rearrangement uses TRBV29-1 and TRBJ2-1; D gene uncertain. This CDR3 is 12 amino acids long. CDR1 and CDR2 (germline): SQVTM, ANQGSEA. With 7 bases removed from V and 6 bases from J, the gap between germline ends came to 13 bases. The CDR3 reads CSGGRAINEQFF. Written as DNA, the CDR3 is TGCAGCGGAGGCAGAGCGATCAATGAGCAGTTCTTC.

The chain recombines TRBV20-1 with TRBJ2-5; D is perhaps TRBD2 (7 bases). The CDR3 totals 16 residues. From germline, CDR1 is DFQATT and CDR2 SNEGSKA (reference sequence). Trimming removed 4 bases at V and 5 bases at J, with 23 bases between. CDR3 sequence (DNA): TGCAGTGCTAACGCCTTTGGGGGGGGCCTAGGGGAGACCCAGTACTTC. Protein sequence: CSANAFGGGLGETQYF.

This clonotype came up a few times. This chain joins TRBV5-1 and TRBJ2-4; tentatively, D is TRBD2 (5 bases). CDR1 is SGHRS, CDR2 YFSETQ, per germline. The CDR3 length is 14 residues. Trimming left V 0 bases short and J 4 bases short, with 8 bases between. CDR3 sequence reads: CASSLGAAKNIQYF. The CDR3 DNA sequence: TGCGCCAGCAGCTTGGGAGCGGCGAAAAACATTCAGTACTTC. Supplemented by reference TRBV5-1 and TRBJ2-4, the full variable domain reads KAGVTQTPRYLIKTRGQQVTLSCSPISGHRSVSWYQQTPGQGLQFLFEYFSETQRNKGNFPGRFSGRQFSNSRSEMNVSTLELGDSALYLCASSLGAAKNIQYFGAGTRLSVL.

The chain joins TRBV5-5 to TRBJ2-7; D ambiguous. The CDR3 has 15 amino acids. V lost 0 bases to trimming and J lost 2 bases, with 12 bases between them. Germline V gene lookup returns CDR1 SGHKS and CDR2 YYEKEE (reference sequence). The CDR3 nucleotides read TGTGCCAGCAGCTTGGGTGTCAGGAGTACCTACGAGCAGTACTTC. Its translation: CASSLGVRSTYEQYF.

This sequence joins TRBV6-2 or TRBV6-3 and TRBJ2-4; D is perhaps TRBD1 (5 bases). V was clipped by 5 bases and J by 8 bases, with 16 bases between them. Germline V gene lookup returns CDR1 MNHEY and CDR2 SVGEGT. This CDR3 comprises 14 residues. Here the CDR3 reads CASSPWGPRDIQYF. The CDR3 nucleotides are TGTGCCAGCAGTCCGTGGGGCCCTCGGGACATTCAGTACTTC.

In this sample, this clonotype turned up many times. V and J are TRBV7-4 and TRBJ1-5; the match to TRBD1 covers 7 bases. This CDR3 is built from 15 residues. Germline values: CDR1 SGHVT, CDR2 SQSDAQ. V dropped 2 bases and J dropped 5; count of bases not matched to a gene: 6. The CDR3 coding sequence is TGTGCCAGCAGCTTATGTGGGCAGGGGGATCAGCCCCAGCATTTT. It is translated as CASSLCGQGDQPQHF.

The V gene is TRBV6-6, the J gene TRBJ2-3, with 7 positions matching TRBD2. With V trimmed by 3 bases and J by 4 bases, 7 bases remained unmatched. Germline lookup yields CDR1 MNHNY and CDR2 SVGAGI (reference sequence). This CDR3 has 15 residues. The CDR3: CASSYWREPPDTQYF. The CDR3 bases are TGTGCCAGCAGTTATTGGCGGGAGCCCCCAGATACGCAGTATTTT.

J is TRBJ1-1 and V is TRBV4-3; possibly TRBD1 for D (6 bases). The CDR3 extends over 12 amino acids. The germline gives CDR1 LGHNA, CDR2 YSLEER. V lost 4 bases and J 7 bases, leaving 10 bases between the germline ends. The CDR3 loop is CASSRSDSEAFF. The CDR3 DNA reads TGCGCCAGCAGCCGTTCGGACAGTGAAGCTTTCTTT.

In its sample, this clonotype was seen a few times. The rearrangement links TRBV5-1 to TRBJ2-3; 7 nucleotides match TRBD2. Germline V gene lookup returns CDR1 SGHRS and CDR2 YFSETQ. This CDR3 is built from 15 residues. Trimming took 0 bases from V and 3 from J; bases not matched to a gene: 4. The CDR3 region has the DNA TGCGCCAGCAGCTTGGCGCTAGCGGATACAGATACGCAGTATTTT. Its translation is CASSLALADTDTQYF.

This clonotype came up a few times. The chain has TRBV20-1 and TRBJ2-1; D is possibly TRBD2 (5 bases). Germline CDR1 reads DFQATT; CDR2 reads SNEGSKA (reference sequence). The CDR3 runs to 13 residues. Trimming left V 3 bases short and J 2 bases short, with 8 bases between. Here the CDR3 reads CSASRETYNEQFF. In DNA, the CDR3 is TGCAGTGCTAGTAGGGAGACCTACAATGAGCAGTTCTTC.

V and J are TRBV20-1 and TRBJ2-7; TRBD2 matches at 10 bases. This CDR3 has 13 amino acids. Germline assignment: CDR1 DFQATT and CDR2 SNEGSKA (reference sequence). The V gene end was trimmed by 5 bases and the J gene end by 3 bases; junction bases not matched to a gene: 4. The CDR3 loop is CSAVGTSVYEQYF. CDR3 bases: TGCAGTGCTGTAGGGACTAGCGTCTACGAGCAGTACTTC.

This clonotype came up a few times. The chain joins TRBV7-2 to TRBJ2-2; 8 nucleotides align to TRBD2. Germline V gives CDR1 SGHTA, CDR2 FQGNSA. V dropped 4 bases and J dropped 3; count of bases not matched to a gene: 4. This CDR3 spans 15 amino acids. The CDR3 region has the DNA TGTGCCAGCAGCTCGCGGGGGGCCTACACCGGGGAGCTGTTTTTT. Translated, it gives CASSSRGAYTGELFF.

The J gene is TRBJ2-7, the V gene TRBV20-1, with 8 bases lining up with TRBD1. This CDR3 comprises 13 residues. Trimming at V came to 6 bases and at J to 3 bases, leaving 7 bases not matched to a gene. Germline CDR1 reads DFQATT; CDR2 reads SNEGSKA (reference sequence). In nucleotides, the CDR3 is TGCAGTGCCAGGACAGGGCTTGGCTACGAGCAGTACTTC. Its translation is CSARTGLGYEQYF.

The CDR3 reads CASGIGTSGFTDTQYF. In DNA, the CDR3 is TGTGCTAGTGGTATCGGGACTAGCGGATTCACAGATACGCAGTATTTT. The chain joins TRBV12-5 to TRBJ2-3; 11 bases are a match to TRBD2. Trimming took 5 bases from V and 2 from J; bases not matched to a gene: 6. Germline V gives CDR1 LGHNT, CDR2 FRNRAP. The CDR3 totals 16 residues.